These T cell receptor beta chains were read from a single sample in a study of T-cell memory formation after mild COVID-19. In TCRdb, the 5' RACE reads were re-called with MiXCR into one record per CDR3 protein. The sample lists approximately 390,000 distinct CDR3 sequences; roughly 15% were seen once. The sample taken for sequencing was PBMCs or a T cell subset sorted from them (not recorded which). Receptors originate from a man younger than 35 who had mild COVID-19 (a few samples of this study predate the infection). Cell type and time point are not known. The conserved cysteine and the conserved F or W are not part of the CDR3 here.

j_gene | v_gene | CDR3aa
TRBJ1-1 | TRBV7-2 | ASGSWSTEAF
TRBJ1-2 | TRBV29-1 | SVALRDRGYSYGYT
TRBJ2-3 | TRBV10-1 | ASSRFSWTDTQY
TRBJ1-1 | TRBV7-9 | ASSLAGGQLKGEAF
TRBJ1-1 | TRBV13 | ASSLGAGGVTEAF
TRBJ1-1 | TRBV5-1 | ASSYRTGVNTEAF
TRBJ2-3 | TRBV11-2 | ASSLNTQY
TRBJ1-1 | TRBV18 | ASSPLDLGAEAF
TRBJ2-2 | TRBV5-1 | ASSTGGTDTGELF
TRBJ1-1 | TRBV7-2 | ASSLDTGSGAF
TRBJ2-2 | TRBV11-2 | ASSMDGEINTGELF
TRBJ2-3 | TRBV5-1 | ASSIGTSGGADTQY
TRBJ2-1 | TRBV12-3/TRBV12-4 | ASSLSRLGMPRKDNEQF
TRBJ2-2 | TRBV7-3 | ASSLTWLGRGYTGELF
TRBJ2-5 | TRBV11-2 | ASSSGTAKETQY
TRBJ2-4 | TRBV3-1 | ASSPGGTNIQY